This TCR beta chain emerged from a study of blood T cells in healthy people across ages. Overall study results and limits: A conclusive naive versus antigen-experienced comparison was prevented by the unsorted PBMCs. It was held that the diversity estimates obtained from one million T cells were underestimates. Aged donors had fewer naive CD4+ cells and lower diversity than long-lived donors.

Germline CDR1 and CDR2: MDHEN and SYDVKM. The CDR3 is 14 amino acids. Losses at the gene ends were 5 bases for V and 8 bases for J; bases not matched to a gene: 10. A sample-barcoded 5' primer and a J-beta primer mix were used in a second PCR of about 6 to 11 cycles. The authors tagged each cDNA molecule using a template-switch adaptor with 12 random nucleotides. TCRdb re-called the 5' RACE reads with MiXCR, one entry per CDR3 protein. The table shows hundreds of thousands of distinct CDR3 sequences, with less than 35% occurring only once. This clonotype has a count of ten or more. Antigen specificity is unknown.

The clonotype comes from a woman older than 75 in good health. The chain links TRBV28 to TRBJ1-1, with 8 bases fitting TRBD1. Sequencing was carried out using blood. The CDR3 sequence is CASSHLDRAVEAFF. The CDR3 nucleotides are TGTGCCAGCAGTCACCTGGACAGGGCCGTAGAAGCTTTCTTT.